The 18 T cell receptor beta chains below come from one sample, sequenced in a study of blood T cell repertoires in COVID-19 (TCRdb year 2020). Library preparation used the immunoSEQ multiplex PCR assay. As stored in TCRdb, this immuneACCESS dataset retains in-frame rearrangements with V and J assigned. A fraction of the clones does not appear; measured against another copy, unresolved V genes explain less than half of the discrepancy, and the remainder lacks a known reason. This sample holds fewer than 120,000 clones; about 80% were observed only once. The top ten constitute under 20% of the sample. Sequencing was carried out using peripheral blood. The receptor set was obtained from a woman aged 80 or older with active or convalescent COVID-19.

The gene calls are TRBV4-3 and TRBJ2-2; D gene unclear. CDR1 LGHNA and CDR2 YSLEER come from the germline V gene. CDR3 length: 14 residues. The V and J ends lost 1 base and 3 bases respectively, with 6 bases between them. The CDR3 bases are TGCGCCAGCAGCCAAGTCTTATACACCGGGGAGCTGTTTTTT. Translating gives CASSQVLYTGELFF.

The rearrangement joins TRBV10-3 to TRBJ2-1; 8 bases align to TRBD1. This CDR3 has 14 residues. The trim removed 3 bases at V and 4 bases at J, leaving 2 bases unmatched. Germline assignment: CDR1 ENHRY and CDR2 SYGVKD. This CDR3 is CAISDQGAYNEQFF. The CDR3 region has the DNA TGTGCCATCAGTGACCAGGGGGCGTACAATGAGCAGTTCTTC.

This clone showed up just a few times. The DNA of the CDR3 is TGTGCCACCAGCAGAGATATGATCGGGAATCTAAGAAGCAATCAGCCCCAGCATTTT. It specifies CATSRDMIGNLRSNQPQHF. The chain recombines TRBV15 with TRBJ1-5; D unclear. The V gene lost 0 bases and the J gene lost 1 base, with 19 bases spanning the gap. The CDR3 totals 19 residues. Germline values: CDR1 LNHNV, CDR2 YYDKDF (reference sequence).

The CDR3 loop reads CASSIWGGNYGYTF. The CDR3 region has the DNA TGTGCCAGTAGTATCTGGGGAGGTAACTATGGCTACACCTTC. The V and J genes are TRBV19 and TRBJ1-2; D gene ambiguous. Trimming took 3 bases from V and 1 from J, leaving 9 bases between them. Germline CDR1 and CDR2: LNHDA and SQIVND (reference sequence). This CDR3 spans 14 amino acids.

With regard to this clone: Other DNA sequences from this sample encode an identical CDR3 as well. V usage is TRBV5-1 and J usage is TRBJ2-7; perhaps TRBD2 as D (6 bases). The germline V gene has CDR1 SGHRS and CDR2 YFSETQ. This CDR3 is 12 amino acids long. With 5 bases removed from V and 7 bases from J, the gap between germline ends came to 13 bases. The DNA of the CDR3 is TGCGCCAGCAGTCCCCGGGGGTCAGAGCAGTACTTC. Translation gives CASSPRGSEQYF.

The chain has TRBV11-2 and TRBJ2-3; TRBD2 is a possible D gene (5 bases). This CDR3 contains 15 residues. Germline CDR1 and CDR2: SGHAT and FQNNGV. The V end lost 1 base, the J end lost 0 bases, and 8 bases lay between the germline ends. For the CDR3, the DNA is TGTGCCAGCAGCTTAGTAGCGACTAGCACAGATACGCAGTATTTT. It specifies CASSLVATSTDTQYF.

V is TRBV5-1 and J is TRBJ1-1; unclear D gene. V was clipped by 3 bases and J by 5 bases, with 17 bases between them. The length of the CDR3 is 15 residues. The germline V gene has CDR1 SGHRS and CDR2 YFSETQ. CDR3 region: CASSSAPISRTEAFF. The CDR3 DNA sequence: TGCGCCAGCAGCTCCGCTCCTATCTCGAGGACTGAAGCTTTCTTT.

The chain is built from TRBV7-9 and TRBJ2-1; perhaps TRBD1 as D (6 bases). Germline CDR1 SEHNR, CDR2 FQNEAQ (reference sequence). The CDR3 length is 14 residues. V was shortened by 6 bases and J by 5 bases, with 14 bases between the two germline ends. The CDR3: CASRLPDRHNEQFF. The CDR3 region has the DNA TGTGCCAGCAGATTGCCGGACAGACACAATGAGCAGTTCTTC. The variable domain in full, completed from reference TRBV7-9 and TRBJ2-1, reads DTGVSQNPRHKITKRGQNVTFRCDPISEHNRLYWYRQTLGQGPEFLTYFQNEAQLEKSRLLSDRFSAERPKGSFSTLEIQRTEQGDSAMYLCASRLPDRHNEQFFGPGTRLTVL.

The rearrangement links TRBV19 to TRBJ2-3, with TRBD2 matching over 7 bases. Germline CDR1 reads LNHDA; CDR2 reads SQIVND (reference sequence). J lost 1 base, V lost 7 bases, and 8 bases had no gene match. This CDR3 contains 15 residues. The CDR3 here is CASTDIAGGTDTQYF. The CDR3 nucleotides read TGTGCCAGTACCGATATAGCGGGTGGCACAGATACGCAGTATTTT.

This chain uses TRBV29-1 with TRBJ1-1, with 8 bases lining up with TRBD1. The CDR3 has 13 amino acids. The germline V gene encodes CDR1 SQVTM and CDR2 ANQGSEA. V gave up 5 bases and J gave up 1 base; unmatched junction bases: 3. The CDR3 region has the DNA TGCAGCGTTCTAGGGACAGGGAACACTGAAGCTTTCTTT. Amino acid sequence: CSVLGTGNTEAFF.

This clone occurred a few times. The chain recombines TRBV2 with TRBJ2-7; TRBD2 is a possible D gene (6 bases). Germline CDR1 is SNHLY and CDR2 is FYNNEI. The CDR3 contains 14 residues. The V and J ends lost 0 bases and 6 bases respectively, with 12 bases between them. The CDR3 protein is CASSEAFWGVEQYF. CDR3 bases: TGTGCCAGCAGTGAAGCGTTCTGGGGGGTCGAGCAGTACTTC.

The chain employs TRBV6-4 and TRBJ2-3, with 9 bases matching TRBD2. Germline CDR1 and CDR2: MRHNA and SNTAGT. V lost 2 bases and J lost 2; bases outside the gene matches: 8. The CDR3 has 17 residues. The CDR3 protein is CASSDPETSGNTDTQYF. CDR3 in DNA: TGTGCCAGCAGTGACCCCGAGACTAGCGGTAACACAGATACGCAGTATTTT.

The sample holds one count of this clone. J is TRBJ1-2 and V is TRBV7-9; weak D call: TRBD1 (5 bases). The CDR3 contains 15 residues. The germline V gene encodes CDR1 SEHNR and CDR2 FQNEAQ (reference sequence). V lost 5 bases, J lost 3 bases, and 16 bases lay in between. DNA for the CDR3: TGTGCCAGCAGCCCAAAGACAGCTTCTTACTATGGCTACACCTTC. It encodes CASSPKTASYYGYTF.

In its sample, this clone was seen a few times. V and J are TRBV6-5 and TRBJ1-1; no clear D. Germline CDR1 reads MNHEY; CDR2 reads SVGAGI. The CDR3 length is 14 residues. V was shortened by 8 bases and J by 1 base, with 14 bases between the two germline ends. Written as DNA, the CDR3 is TGTGCCAGCTTGCGGAGGTCGGAGAACACTGAAGCTTTCTTT. Protein sequence: CASLRRSENTEAFF.

The gene calls are TRBV5-1 and TRBJ2-1, with TRBD2 identical over 11 bases. CDR1 and CDR2 from the germline V gene are SGHRS and YFSETQ. The CDR3 is made up of 17 amino acids. The junction had 10 bases not matched to a gene; V was cut back by 5 bases and J by 3 bases. In DNA, the CDR3 is TGCGCCAGCAGTTATAGCGGGAGGGCCTCTTTCTACAATGAGCAGTTCTTC. Translation gives CASSYSGRASFYNEQFF.

This chain links TRBV6-5 with TRBJ1-2; D may be TRBD1 (5 bases). The CDR3 loop spans 12 amino acids. Germline CDR1 is MNHEY and CDR2 is SVGAGI. Between the trimmed V and J ends, which lost 1 base and 6 bases, there was a span of 6 bases. The CDR3 region has the DNA TGTGCCAGCAGTTACTGGGGGGATGGCTACACCTTC. Translating gives CASSYWGDGYTF.

The chain has TRBV4-3 and TRBJ2-4, with 9 bases lining up with TRBD1. The CDR3 totals 16 residues. V shed 4 bases, J shed 2 bases, and the junction held 6 bases outside the gene matches. Germline V gene sequence: CDR1 LGHNA, CDR2 YSLEER. The CDR3 DNA sequence: TGCGCCAGCAGCCCCCGTACAGGGGGCTCCAAAAACATTCAGTACTTC. Amino acids: CASSPRTGGSKNIQYF.

V gene TRBV5-1 combines with J gene TRBJ2-5; D not certain. CDR3 size: 14 residues. Trimming shortened V by 0 bases and J by 5 bases, and 11 bases separated the two germline ends. Germline CDR1 reads SGHRS; CDR2 reads YFSETQ. The CDR3 region is CASSLDVLAETQYF. Here the CDR3 DNA reads TGCGCCAGCAGCTTGGACGTACTCGCCGAGACCCAGTACTTC.